The 16 T cell receptor beta chains below come from one sample, sequenced in a study of cytomegalovirus exposure and HLA in healthy donors. PCR involved 60 Vbeta and 13 Jbeta primers. TCRdb's copy holds only in-frame clones and misses some; the assay was immunoSEQ multiplex PCR. The table records 200,000 to 250,000 clones, under 70% of them present only once. The source material was PBMCs. Receptors were obtained from a man in his forties in good health and CMV-seropositive.

Comment on this clone: Relative to the germline gene, one junction end is altered; a read error may explain this. The J gene is TRBJ1-4, the V gene TRBV7-9, with 8 bases that match TRBD1. The CDR3 extends over 14 amino acids. Germline assignment: CDR1 SEHNR and CDR2 FQNEAQ (reference sequence). DNA for the CDR3: TGTTCCAGCAGGGCGGGACAGGAGAATGAAAAACTGTTTTTT. This codes for CSSRAGQENEKLFF. Using reference TRBV7-9 and TRBJ1-4 for the parts outside the CDR3, the full variable domain is DTGVSQNPRHKITKRGQNVTFRCDPISEHNRLYWYRQTLGQGPEFLTYFQNEAQLEKSRLLSDRFSAERPKGSFSTLEIQRTEQGDSAMYLCSSRAGQENEKLFFGSGTQLSVL.

This chain links TRBV7-9 with TRBJ1-4, with a possible D match to TRBD1 (5 bases). V was clipped by 4 bases and J by 4 bases, with 19 bases between them. CDR3 length equals 17 residues. The germline V gene encodes CDR1 SEHNR and CDR2 FQNEAQ (reference sequence). The CDR3 nucleotides read TGTGCCAGCAGCTGGTTAGCCGACAGTCCCTATAATGAAAAACTGTTTTTT. Protein: CASSWLADSPYNEKLFF.

The chain carries TRBV6-1 and TRBJ1-5; possibly TRBD1 for D (5 bases). The CDR3 contains 16 residues. V was clipped by 2 bases and J by 2 bases, with 13 bases between them. The germline V gene encodes CDR1 MNHNS and CDR2 SASEGT. The CDR3 spells CASSESTGHGNQPQHF. CDR3 nucleotide sequence: TGTGCCAGCAGTGAATCCACAGGCCATGGCAATCAGCCCCAGCATTTT.

This clone was observed a handful of times. The chain couples TRBV19 to TRBJ1-5; 10 positions agree with TRBD1. CDR1 LNHDA and CDR2 SQIVND come from the germline V gene (reference sequence). The CDR3 sequence is 15 residues long. With 4 bases clipped from V and 2 bases from J, the junction kept 2 bases outside the gene matches. The CDR3, as DNA: TGTGCCAGTAGTACCGGGACAGGGGGCAATCAGCCCCAGCATTTT. This encodes CASSTGTGGNQPQHF.

The chain combines TRBV4-3 with TRBJ1-4, with a tentative D call TRBD1 (6 bases). CDR3 length: 14 amino acids. Germline values: CDR1 LGHNA, CDR2 YSLEER. V was trimmed by 6 bases and J by 6 bases, leaving 14 bases between them. The CDR3 sequence is CASSAQGWDEKLFF. CDR3 sequence (DNA): TGCGCCAGCAGTGCACAGGGATGGGATGAAAAACTGTTTTTT.

The chain has TRBV2 and TRBJ2-7; D unresolved. Trimming took off 5 bases at V and 3 bases at J, with 11 bases between the two ends. Germline V gene data show CDR1 as SNHLY and CDR2 as FYNNEI. This CDR3 comprises 13 residues. The CDR3 bases are TGTGCCAGCAGTTCCGACCCGGGCTACGAGCAGTACTTC. Translating gives CASSSDPGYEQYF.

Only a few counts were recorded for this clone. The chain carries TRBV6-5 and TRBJ1-5; D is possibly TRBD1 (5 bases). The germline gives CDR1 MNHEY, CDR2 SVGAGI. V lost 5 bases and J 3 bases, leaving 14 bases between the germline ends. This CDR3 spans 15 amino acids. The CDR3 region is CASSAPGGVNQPQHF. In DNA, the CDR3 is TGTGCCAGCAGTGCCCCCGGGGGGGTCAATCAGCCCCAGCATTTT.

This chain joins TRBV7-2 and TRBJ1-3; 7 bases map to TRBD1. Germline values: CDR1 SGHTA, CDR2 FQGNSA. Trimming took 5 bases from V and 4 from J; bases not matched to a gene: 8. The CDR3 extends over 15 amino acids. The CDR3 DNA is TGTGCCAGCAGCACAACAGGGGCGAGCGGAAACACCATATATTTT. It is translated as CASSTTGASGNTIYF.

The J gene is TRBJ1-4, the V gene TRBV25-1, with TRBD1 matching 8 bases. J gave up 10 bases and V 6 bases, and 7 bases lay outside the gene matches. The CDR3 extends over 13 amino acids. The germline CDR1 and CDR2 sequences are MGHDK and SYGVNS. CDR3 DNA: TGTGCCAGCAGGACAGGGGCCGAGGGAAAACTGTTTTTT. Amino acid sequence: CASRTGAEGKLFF.

This clone was counted only a few times. The J gene is TRBJ1-1, the V gene TRBV15; TRBD1 matches 8 bases. Germline CDR1 reads LNHNV; CDR2 reads YYDKDF (reference sequence). With 1 base clipped from V and 4 bases from J, the junction kept 5 bases outside the gene matches. The CDR3 extends over 15 amino acids. The CDR3 loop is CATSRARTGGTEAFF. The DNA for the CDR3 is TGTGCCACCAGCAGAGCCCGAACAGGGGGCACTGAAGCTTTCTTT.

This CDR3 reads CATKQTSGGYNEQFF. The CDR3 DNA reads as TGTGCCACCAAGCAGACTAGCGGGGGATACAATGAGCAGTTCTTC. This chain uses TRBV2 with TRBJ2-1; 12 nucleotides line up with TRBD2. The ends lost 10 bases at V and 4 bases at J; junction bases unmatched: 8. The CDR3 loop spans 15 amino acids. Germline loops: CDR1 SNHLY, CDR2 FYNNEI.

This clone appeared once. This chain uses TRBV11-2 with TRBJ2-7; TRBD2 matches at 8 bases. This CDR3 region has 15 residues. J lost 2 bases, V lost 5 bases, and 8 bases had no gene match. From germline, CDR1 is SGHAT and CDR2 FQNNGV. CDR3 sequence: CASSLEVAGTYEQYF. CDR3 bases: TGTGCCAGCAGCCTCGAGGTAGCGGGAACCTACGAGCAGTACTTC. The full variable domain, its missing parts supplied by reference TRBV11-2 and TRBJ2-7, is EAGVAQSPRYKIIEKRQSVAFWCNPISGHATLYWYQQILGQGPKLLIQFQNNGVVDDSQLPKDRFSAERLKGVDSTLKIQPAKLEDSAVYLCASSLEVAGTYEQYFGPGTRLTVT.

The chain combines TRBV18 with TRBJ2-7; 8 bases fit TRBD1. V was pared by 2 bases and J by 1 base, with 4 bases of the junction left unmatched. The CDR3 totals 15 residues. CDR1 is KGHSH and CDR2 is LQKENI in the germline V gene. The CDR3 region has the DNA TGTGCCAGCTCACCAGGACAGGGTCTTTCCTACGAGCAGTACTTC. Residues: CASSPGQGLSYEQYF.

This clone occurred a few times. The rearrangement joins TRBV13 to TRBJ1-1; D is undetermined. Trimming shortened V by 5 bases and J by 3 bases, and 7 bases separated the two germline ends. CDR1 PRHDT and CDR2 FYEKMQ come from the germline V gene (reference sequence). The CDR3 consists of 12 residues. CDR3 amino acids: CASSTRDTEAFF. The DNA of the CDR3 is TGTGCCAGCAGCACCCGGGACACTGAAGCTTTCTTT.

The chain joins TRBV6-6 to TRBJ2-4; D may be TRBD2 (5 bases). The CDR3 is made up of 15 amino acids. V lost 2 bases and J lost 0, with 8 bases in between. Per germline, CDR1 MNHNY and CDR2 SVGAGI (reference sequence). DNA of the CDR3: TGTGCCAGCAGTTACGGCGGACTAGCCAAAAACATTCAGTACTTC. Residues: CASSYGGLAKNIQYF.

The rearrangement joins TRBV5-5 to TRBJ1-5; 7 positions agree with TRBD1. The germline V gene has CDR1 SGHKS and CDR2 YYEKEE (reference sequence). There are 15 residues in the CDR3. The V and J ends lost 0 bases and 0 bases, in that order; junction bases with no gene match: 0. CDR3: CASSLGQGSNQPQHF. DNA of the CDR3: TGTGCCAGCAGCTTGGGACAGGGTAGCAATCAGCCCCAGCATTTT. Combining the CDR3 with reference TRBV5-5 and TRBJ1-5 gives the whole variable domain DAGVTQSPTHLIKTRGQQVTLRCSPISGHKSVSWYQQVLGQGPQFIFQYYEKEERGRGNFPDRFSARQFPNYSSELNVNALLLGDSALYLCASSLGQGSNQPQHFGDGTRLSIL.